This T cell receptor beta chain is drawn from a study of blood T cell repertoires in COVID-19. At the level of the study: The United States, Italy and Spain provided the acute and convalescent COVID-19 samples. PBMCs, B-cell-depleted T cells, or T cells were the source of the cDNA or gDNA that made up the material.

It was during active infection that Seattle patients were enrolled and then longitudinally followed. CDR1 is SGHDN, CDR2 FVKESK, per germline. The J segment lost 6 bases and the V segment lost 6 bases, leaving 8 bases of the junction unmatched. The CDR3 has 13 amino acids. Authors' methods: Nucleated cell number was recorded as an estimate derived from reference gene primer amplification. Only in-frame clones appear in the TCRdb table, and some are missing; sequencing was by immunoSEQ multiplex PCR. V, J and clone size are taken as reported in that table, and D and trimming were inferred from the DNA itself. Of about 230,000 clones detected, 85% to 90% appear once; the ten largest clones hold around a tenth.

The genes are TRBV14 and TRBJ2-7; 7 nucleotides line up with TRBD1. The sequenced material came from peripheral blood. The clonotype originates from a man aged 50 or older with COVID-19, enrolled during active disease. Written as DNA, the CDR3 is TGTGCCAGCAGGCAGACAGGGAACCCCGAGCAGTACTTC. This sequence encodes CASRQTGNPEQYF.